The 7 T cell receptor beta chains in this list originate from one sample, sequenced in a study of cytomegalovirus exposure and HLA in healthy donors. Assay used: immunoSEQ multiplex PCR; TCRdb lists only in-frame clones, some missing. The table includes about 160,000 clones, less than 90% detected once. The sequencing input was PBMCs. The receptors here all came from a woman in her 30s in good health and CMV-seronegative.

The V call is TRBV29-1, the J call TRBJ1-1, with TRBD1 matching 7 bases. Germline V lookup: CDR1 SQVTM, CDR2 ANQGSEA. The junction had 9 bases not matched to a gene; V was cut back by 6 bases and J by 8 bases. The CDR3 spans 12 residues. This CDR3 reads CSVNSDRLEAFF. CDR3 in DNA: TGCAGCGTCAACTCGGACAGGCTCGAAGCTTTCTTT.

This chain uses TRBV14 with TRBJ2-1; 8 nucleotides match TRBD2. Looked up from germline, CDR1 is SGHDN and CDR2 is FVKESK. The V and J ends lost 1 base and 8 bases, in that order; junction bases with no gene match: 10. This CDR3 is built from 16 residues. The CDR3, as DNA: TGTGCCAGCAGCCAAGGAGGACTAGCAATTAGCCATGAGCAGTTCTTC. Its translation is CASSQGGLAISHEQFF.

This CDR3 reads CASSLPAGPTDTQYF. The CDR3 nucleotides read TGTGCCAGCAGCTTACCGGCAGGGCCGACGGATACGCAGTATTTT. The chain employs TRBV7-3 and TRBJ2-3; tentative D call: TRBD1 (5 bases). The germline V and J ends were trimmed by 2 bases and 6 bases, with 15 bases remaining between them. The germline gives CDR1 SGHTA, CDR2 FQGTGA. This CDR3 has 15 amino acids.

The gene calls are TRBV7-2 and TRBJ2-3; D might be TRBD1 (6 bases). Trimming pared 6 bases from V and 1 base from J, leaving 11 bases between. CDR1 and CDR2 (germline): SGHTA, FQGNSA. The CDR3 consists of 14 residues. Written as DNA, the CDR3 is TGTGCCAGCAGACTAGACAGGCGCACAGATACGCAGTATTTT. Translated, it gives CASRLDRRTDTQYF.

This chain links TRBV4-3 with TRBJ2-2; no reliable D call. Trimming pared 6 bases from V and 1 base from J, leaving 12 bases between. Germline assignment: CDR1 LGHNA and CDR2 YSLEER. This CDR3 contains 15 residues. CDR3 sequence reads: CASSRLTGNTGELFF. Written as DNA, the CDR3 is TGCGCCAGCAGTCGTTTAACTGGGAACACCGGGGAGCTGTTTTTT.

This clone has more than one count but fewer than ten. The gene calls are TRBV28 and TRBJ1-2; the match to TRBD1 covers 12 bases. This CDR3 comprises 16 residues. Germline assignment: CDR1 MDHEN and CDR2 SYDVKM. The V gene end was trimmed by 6 bases and the J gene end by 6 bases; junction bases not matched to a gene: 11. The CDR3 nucleotides are TGTGCCAGCAGGACCCCGGGACAGGGGGCTCCGGATGGCTACACCTTC. Translating it yields CASRTPGQGAPDGYTF.

There are many counts of this clone. This chain connects TRBV6-4 to TRBJ2-3; 9 bases match TRBD2. Germline loops: CDR1 MRHNA, CDR2 SNTAGT. Trimming at V came to 3 bases and at J to 3 bases, leaving 4 bases not matched to a gene. There are 15 residues in the CDR3. CDR3 residues: CASSDVAGGTDTQYF. In nucleotides, the CDR3 is TGTGCCAGCAGTGATGTCGCGGGAGGGACAGATACGCAGTATTTT.